The present TCR beta chain was sequenced within a study of shared clonotypes between healthy human individuals. The assay was immunoSEQ multiplex PCR, and TCRdb's table has in-frame clones only and misses some. Of around 2.1 million clones in the sample, approximately 94% were seen once. Positively selected for CCR7, the CD45RO-negative cells used as naive CD8 cells excluded terminally differentiated effector memory CD45RA+ cells. The V gene end was trimmed by 2 bases and the J gene end by 1 base; junction bases not matched to a gene: 1. The CDR3 totals 14 residues. The germline V gene encodes CDR1 MDHEN and CDR2 SYDVKM.

This clonotype was sampled from a man between 18 and 35 years old in good health. Some clones in this sample may be carry-over from other donors' samples. Material for sequencing was naive CD8+ T cells from PBMCs. This chain joins TRBV28 and TRBJ2-7, with TRBD2 identical over 8 bases. CDR3 loop: CASSLQRESYEQYF. The CDR3 bases are TGTGCCAGCAGTTTACAGCGGGAGTCCTACGAGCAGTACTTC.